This T cell receptor beta chain appears in the sequencing data of a study of cytomegalovirus exposure and HLA in healthy donors. The study, taken as a whole, reports: Per published reports, the classifier diagnosed cytomegalovirus status with high specificity and sensitivity. Cytomegalovirus-associated status was assigned to 164 TCR beta chains. A few CMV-associated chains proved CMV antigen-specific in vitro.

Trimming cost V 4 bases and J 10 bases, with 14 bases left between them. There are 12 residues in the CDR3. The germline gives CDR1 MDHEN, CDR2 SYDVKM. Measured with immunoSEQ multiplex PCR; TCRdb has only the in-frame clones, and not every one. The table records roughly 140,000 clones, 70% to 90% of them present only once. Only one count was recorded for this clone. Antigen specificity is unknown. Donors came from a validation cohort of some 110 subjects, distinct from the first 666-subject cohort. The clonotype comes from a young man in good health and CMV-seropositive. The J gene is TRBJ2-7, the V gene TRBV28, with D possibly being TRBD2 (6 bases). The sample comprised PBMCs. CDR3: CASSSGLRQQYF. CDR3 DNA: TGTGCCAGCAGTTCGGGACTTCGACAACAGTACTTC. The variable domain in full, completed from reference TRBV28 and TRBJ2-7, reads DVKVTQSSRYLVKRTGEKVFLECVQDMDHENMFWYRQDPGLGLRLIYFSYDVKMKEKGDIPEGYSVSREKKERFSLILESASTNQTSMYLCASSSGLRQQYFGPGTRLTVT.